This T cell receptor beta chain appears in the sequencing data of a study of T cell responses to AZD1222 COVID-19 vaccine (dated by TCRdb to the early 2020s). The study in broad terms: TCR sequencing was performed for more than 230 trial participants, of whom about 210 were given two doses of AZD1222 and approximately 26 were given two doses of MenACWY control vaccine. Enrollment into the trials was organized by age into subgroups of 18-55, 56-69 and 70-plus years, and those subgroups contained approximately 160, 26 and 62 TCR-sequenced participants, respectively.

The time point tag for this specimen amounts to: about 28 days (+/-7) after the second vaccine dose. The sample's treatment or condition label is to be understood as: meningococcal conjugate vaccine given as trial control. Vaccinee samples came from UK trials COV001 and COV002, including a single-blind randomized controlled phase 2/3 trial of AZD1222 (ChAdOx1 nCoV-19) in healthy adults. For TCRbeta chain sequencing, PBMC samples were collected from trial participants at day 0 and at day 28 after the second dose. The CDR3 regions of human TCRbeta chains were analyzed by immunosequencing. The authors' pipeline ran thus. Repertoire TCRs were matched against a reference library of SARS-CoV-2-specific TCRs generated with the MIRA antigen-specificity platform. Breadth meant the fraction of unique TCRs that were SARS-CoV-2-associated, whereas depth meant the fraction of total T cells that were SARS-CoV-2-associated. Each spike-specific TCR was assigned to its reactive spike region and to a CD4 or CD8 class using the MIRA data. Log10-transformed breadth and depth values were compared by one-way ANOVA with Sidak's multiple comparisons tests. TCRdb retrieved this table from immuneACCESS and kept in-frame rearrangements only. Not all clones are present; in checked studies, unresolved V genes account for under half, and no reason is known for the remainder. From that table come the V and J calls and clone size; the DNA was used to work out D and trimming. The sample table lists 80,000 or so clones, about 80% of them with a count of one. Clones ranked in the top ten supply approximately 30% of the sample.

In the case of this clone: There is no known antigen for this receptor. Per-nucleotide qualities are absent, and no much larger clonotype sits a single base away.

The CDR3 has 13 amino acids, counting the end cysteine and phenylalanine. The sequence is cut down to CDR3 DNA, 39 bases in frame from base 1. Looking up the germline V gene (reference sequence) yields CDR1 LNHDA and CDR2 SQIVND. V trim: 5 bases; J trim: 5 bases; unmatched bases: 3. The paper's findings and limits, for the study overall: The vaccine-associated CD4 TCRs covered the entire spike protein, and the dominant responses fell in regions 160-218 and 743-854. Participants were mostly white British and included more females than males, and it was suggested by the authors that clonal diversity may have been underestimated. In the small 56-69-year group, the increase in depth fell short of significance, most likely because of low power. Nearly half of unique spike-specific TCRs reportedly recognized epitopes outside regions mutated in the B.1.351 and B.1.1.7 variants. A significant rise in spike-specific TCR breadth and depth was observed after two AZD1222 doses relative to day 0 and relative to MenACWY recipients. Because no samples from the day 14 peak response were available, repertoires could be characterized only after the peak T cell response. Conclusions about previously exposed vaccinees are limited because only five to seven AZD1222 recipients were SARS-CoV-2 seropositive at baseline.

The sample in question was peripheral blood, obtained 28 days after the second dose of the MenACWY control vaccine. This chain joins TRBV19 to TRBJ2-5; 9 bases in the middle match TRBD1. The sequence was collected from an adult who received the MenACWY meningococcal vaccine as a control. CDR3 sequence: CASSRDREETQYF. The DNA reads TGTGCCAGTAGTCGGGACAGGGAGGAGACCCAGTACTTC.